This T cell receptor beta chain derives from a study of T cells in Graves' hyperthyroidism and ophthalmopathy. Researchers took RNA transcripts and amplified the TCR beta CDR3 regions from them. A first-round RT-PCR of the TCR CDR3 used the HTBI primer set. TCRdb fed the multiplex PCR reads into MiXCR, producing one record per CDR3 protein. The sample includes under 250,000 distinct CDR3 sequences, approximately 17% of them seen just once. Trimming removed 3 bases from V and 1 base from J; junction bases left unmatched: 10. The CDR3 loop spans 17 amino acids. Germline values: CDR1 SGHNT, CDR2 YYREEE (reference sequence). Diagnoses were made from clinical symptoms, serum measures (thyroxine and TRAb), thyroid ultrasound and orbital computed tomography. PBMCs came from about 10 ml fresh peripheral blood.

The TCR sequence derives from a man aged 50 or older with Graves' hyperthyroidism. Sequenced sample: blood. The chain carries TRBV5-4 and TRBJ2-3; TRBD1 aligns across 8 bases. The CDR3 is CASSSGQGVVGTDTQYF. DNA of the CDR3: TGTGCCAGCAGCTCCGGACAGGGTGTCGTGGGCACAGATACGCAGTATTTT.